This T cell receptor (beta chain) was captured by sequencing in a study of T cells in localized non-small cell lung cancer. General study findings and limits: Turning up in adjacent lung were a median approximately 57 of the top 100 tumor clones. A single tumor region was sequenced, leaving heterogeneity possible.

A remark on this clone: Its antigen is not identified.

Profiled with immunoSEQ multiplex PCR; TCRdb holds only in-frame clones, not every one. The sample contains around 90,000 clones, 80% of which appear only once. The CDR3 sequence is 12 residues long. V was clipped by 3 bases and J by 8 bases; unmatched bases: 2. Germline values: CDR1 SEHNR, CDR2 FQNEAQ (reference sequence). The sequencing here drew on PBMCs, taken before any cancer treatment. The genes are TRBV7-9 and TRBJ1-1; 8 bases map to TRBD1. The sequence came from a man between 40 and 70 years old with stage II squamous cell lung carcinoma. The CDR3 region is CASSLGQVEAFF. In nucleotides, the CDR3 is TGTGCCAGCAGCTTGGGACAGGTAGAAGCTTTCTTT.